The source of this T cell receptor (beta chain) is a study of cytomegalovirus exposure and HLA in healthy donors. The CDR3 is made up of 18 amino acids. V lost 1 base to trimming and J lost 6 bases; unmatched junction nucleotides: 9. Germline CDR1 reads LNHNV; CDR2 reads YYDKDF (reference sequence). In the PCR, 60 Vbeta and 13 Jbeta primers were used. TCRdb keeps only in-frame clones here, not all; method: immunoSEQ multiplex PCR. The data hold about 150,000 clones, with more than 75% observed a single time. This chain uses TRBV15 with TRBJ2-2; TRBD2 aligns across 12 bases. The sample comprised PBMCs. The sequence derives from a human donor in good health. The CDR3 DNA follows: TGTGCCACCAGCAGAGGCGGGGCGGGACTAGCGGGCTCCGGGGAGCTGTTTTTT. Translating gives CATSRGGAGLAGSGELFF.